This entry lists 9 T cell receptor beta chains sequenced from one sample in a study of blood T cell repertoires in COVID-19. Using immunoSEQ multiplex PCR, the repertoire was profiled, and TCRdb retains in-frame clones only, with some absent. The sample records about 490,000 clones, approximately 85% being singletons. The sample comprised peripheral blood. The receptors originated from a human donor in a cohort sampled during active COVID-19.

The chain links TRBV4-1 to TRBJ1-5; tentative D call: TRBD1 (6 bases). CDR3 length equals 14 residues. V dropped 1 base and J dropped 9 bases, with 13 bases sitting between them. Germline CDR1 and CDR2: MGHRA and YSYEKL. CDR3 DNA: TGCGCCAGCAGCCAAGGTTCTGTAGGGGGGCCCCAGCATTTT. Translated, it gives CASSQGSVGGPQHF.

This chain joins TRBV7-2 and TRBJ2-3, with TRBD2 matching over 8 bases. After removal of 1 base from V and 8 bases from J, the junction contained 11 bases not matched to a gene. This CDR3 has 16 residues. Germline V lookup: CDR1 SGHTA, CDR2 FQGNSA. CDR3 sequence (DNA): TGTGCCAGCAGCTTAGAGGTAGCGGGGCGGGCCAGTACGCAGTATTTT. This codes for CASSLEVAGRASTQYF.

In regard to this clone: Other nucleotide sequences in the sample specify the same CDR3. The chain employs TRBV9 and TRBJ2-7; 10 nucleotides line up with TRBD2. This CDR3 comprises 14 residues. Unmatched junction bases numbered 1, after V lost 0 bases and J lost 4 bases. Germline CDR1 reads SGDLS; CDR2 reads YYNGEE. This CDR3 is CASSVAAGGYEQYF. DNA of the CDR3: TGTGCCAGCAGCGTAGCAGCGGGAGGGTACGAGCAGTACTTC.

V and J are TRBV18 and TRBJ2-3, with 12 bases identical to TRBD2. CDR3 length: 16 amino acids. With V trimmed by 6 bases and J by 0 bases, 4 bases remained unmatched. The germline V gene has CDR1 KGHSH and CDR2 LQKENI. The CDR3 protein is CASSRGTSGSTDTQYF. The CDR3 DNA sequence: TGTGCCAGCTCCCGCGGGACTAGCGGGAGCACAGATACGCAGTATTTT.

The rearrangement uses TRBV19 and TRBJ2-2, with 15 bases identical to TRBD2. J was trimmed by 6 bases and V by 5 bases; bases with no gene match: 4. CDR1 is LNHDA and CDR2 is SQIVND in the germline V gene (reference sequence). This CDR3 has 16 residues. CDR3 sequence: CASSQRTSGGAGELFF. For the CDR3, the DNA is TGTGCCAGTAGTCAAAGGACTAGCGGGGGGGCCGGGGAGCTGTTTTTT.

This sequence joins TRBV2 and TRBJ1-5; 9 bases agree with TRBD1. Germline V gene lookup returns CDR1 SNHLY and CDR2 FYNNEI. The CDR3 is 14 amino acids. The V and J ends lost 5 bases and 2 bases, in that order; junction bases with no gene match: 1. This chain's CDR3 is CASSYRGRNQPQHF. The CDR3 nucleotides are TGTGCCAGCAGTTACAGGGGGCGCAATCAGCCCCAGCATTTT.

This chain connects TRBV4-2 to TRBJ2-3; the match to TRBD2 covers 8 bases. The CDR3 totals 16 residues. Germline-derived CDR1 and CDR2 are LGHNA and YNFKEQ. The J segment lost 4 bases and the V segment lost 0 bases, leaving 6 bases of the junction unmatched. CDR3: CASSQERTGGADTQYF. CDR3 DNA sequence: TGTGCCAGCAGCCAAGAGAGGACGGGAGGGGCAGATACGCAGTATTTT.

This rearrangement joins TRBV6-5 to TRBJ1-1; 8 bases match TRBD1. V shed 0 bases, J shed 6 bases, and the junction held 3 bases outside the gene matches. The CDR3 has 14 residues. The germline V gene encodes CDR1 MNHEY and CDR2 SVGAGI. The CDR3 coding sequence is TGTGCCAGCAGTTACTCCAGGGGGCGCGCTGAAGCTTTCTTT. Its protein product is CASSYSRGRAEAFF.

The chain links TRBV5-8 to TRBJ2-1; a weak D match, TRBD1 (8 bases). CDR1 is SGHTS and CDR2 is YDEGEE in the germline V gene. There are 16 residues in the CDR3. V dropped 0 bases and J dropped 6 bases, with 16 bases sitting between them. CDR3 DNA: TGTGCCAGCAGCTTGGACAGGGGGGGGTTACTCAATGAGCAGTTCTTC. This encodes CASSLDRGGLLNEQFF.